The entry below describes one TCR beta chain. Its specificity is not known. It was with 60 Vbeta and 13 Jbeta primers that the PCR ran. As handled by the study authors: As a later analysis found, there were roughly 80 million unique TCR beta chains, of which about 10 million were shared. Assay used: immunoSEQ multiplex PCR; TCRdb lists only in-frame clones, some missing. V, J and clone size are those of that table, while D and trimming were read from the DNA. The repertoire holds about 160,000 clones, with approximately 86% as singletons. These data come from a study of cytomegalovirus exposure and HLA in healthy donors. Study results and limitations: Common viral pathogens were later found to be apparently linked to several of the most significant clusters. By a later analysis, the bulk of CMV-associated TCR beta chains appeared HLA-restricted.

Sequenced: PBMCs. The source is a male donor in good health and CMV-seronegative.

The CDR3, as DNA: TGTGCCAGCAGGATAAACGTGGCTGGTCAGCCCCAGCATTTT. Protein sequence: CASRINVAGQPQHF. The chain combines TRBV6-5 with TRBJ1-5; no reliable D call. The CDR3 runs 14 residues. Looked up from germline, CDR1 is MNHEY and CDR2 is SVGAGI. Deletions cut 6 bases from V and 6 bases from J, with 15 bases between.